These 5 T cell receptor beta chains were all obtained from the same sample, sequenced in a study of CD8+CD57+ T cells in acquired aplastic anemia. CDR3 and TCR beta VDJ profiling relied on a genomic DNA template. From the reads, TCRdb called clonotypes with MiXCR, one entry per CDR3 protein. Of roughly 160,000 distinct CDR3 sequences in the sample, 55% to 70% were seen once. Sequences were obtained from sorted CD4+, CD8+, or CD8+CD57+ T cells (not recorded which) from PBMCs. These receptors were collected from a human donor in good health.

This clonotype was seen more than once but under ten times. Since a much larger clone is just one base distant, this may be a read error. The genes are TRBV4-1 and TRBJ2-1; perhaps TRBD1 as D (7 bases). CDR3 length: 13 amino acids. Per the germline V gene, CDR1 is MGHRA and CDR2 is YSYEKL. The CDR3 coding sequence is TGCGCCAGCAGCCAAGCAGGGATTAGCGGACAGGACTTC. This sequence encodes CASSQAGISGQDF.

This clonotype was observed a handful of times. V gene TRBV20-1 combines with J gene TRBJ1-1, with 8 bases that match TRBD1. There are 14 residues in the CDR3. Germline CDR1 DFQATT, CDR2 SNEGSKA (reference sequence). J gave up 5 bases and V 1 base, and 6 bases lay outside the gene matches. CDR3 residues: CSARGQGAWTEAFF. Written as DNA, the CDR3 is TGCAGTGCTAGAGGCCAGGGGGCCTGGACTGAAGCTTTCTTT.

CDR3 in amino acids: CASSLGELAGGREQYF. Written as DNA, the CDR3 is TGTGCCAGCAGCTTGGGGGAGCTAGCGGGAGGCCGCGAGCAGTACTTC. The V gene is TRBV7-9, the J gene TRBJ2-7; 11 nucleotides match TRBD2. In germline, CDR1 is SEHNR, CDR2 FQNEAQ (reference sequence). The CDR3 runs 16 residues. V dropped 3 bases and J dropped 6; count of bases not matched to a gene: 10.

The chain recombines TRBV20-1 with TRBJ2-5, with D possibly TRBD1 on 6 matching bases. Per the germline V gene, CDR1 is DFQATT and CDR2 is SNEGSKA (reference sequence). Deletions cut 7 bases from V and 4 bases from J, with 13 bases between. The CDR3 consists of 12 residues. The CDR3 loop reads CSVVGTLETQYF. The CDR3 DNA reads TGCAGTGTGGTCGGGACACTAGAGACCCAGTACTTC.

Only one count was recorded for this clonotype. The rearrangement links TRBV10-3 to TRBJ1-6, with 7 bases matching TRBD1. V was clipped by 7 bases and J by 0 bases; unmatched bases: 6. From germline, CDR1 is ENHRY and CDR2 SYGVKD. The CDR3 is 16 residues long. CDR3 nucleotide sequence: TGTGCCATCAAGAGGTCAGGGGGCTCCTATAATTCACCCCTCCACTTT. As protein: CAIKRSGGSYNSPLHF.